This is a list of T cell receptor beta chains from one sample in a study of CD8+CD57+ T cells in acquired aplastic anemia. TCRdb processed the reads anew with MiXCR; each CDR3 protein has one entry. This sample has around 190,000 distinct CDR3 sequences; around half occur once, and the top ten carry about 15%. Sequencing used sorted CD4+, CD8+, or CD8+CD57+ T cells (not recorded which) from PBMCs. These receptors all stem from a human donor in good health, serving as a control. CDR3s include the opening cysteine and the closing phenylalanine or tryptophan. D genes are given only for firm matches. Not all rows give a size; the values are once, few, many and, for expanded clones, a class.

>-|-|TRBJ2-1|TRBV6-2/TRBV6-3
CASSFTRETRYNEQFF
TGTGCCAGCAGTTTCACCCGGGAGACAAGGTACAATGAGCAGTTCTTC
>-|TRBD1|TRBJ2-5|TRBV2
CASREQGYQETQYF
TGTGCCAGCAGGGAACAGGGGTACCAAGAGACCCAGTACTTC
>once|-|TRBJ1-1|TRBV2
CASSTSFNTEAFF
TGTGCCAGCAGTACGAGCTTCAACACTGAAGCTTTCTTT
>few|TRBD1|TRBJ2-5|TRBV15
CATTSGQGSETQYF
TGTGCCACCACCTCGGGACAGGGTTCAGAGACCCAGTACTTC
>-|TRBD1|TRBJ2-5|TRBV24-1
CATSERQGQVKETQYF
TGTGCCACCAGTGAAAGACAGGGACAGGTGAAAGAGACCCAGTACTTC
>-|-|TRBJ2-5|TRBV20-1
CSARDTVVQETQYF
TGCAGTGCTAGAGACACGGTGGTCCAAGAGACCCAGTACTTC
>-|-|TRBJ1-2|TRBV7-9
CASSQVYGYTF
TGTGCCAGCAGCCAGGTCTATGGCTACACCTTC
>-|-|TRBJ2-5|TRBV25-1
CASSGWETETQYF
TGTGCCAGCAGTGGATGGGAGACAGAGACCCAGTACTTC
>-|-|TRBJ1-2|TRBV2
CASSATITYGYTF
TGTGCCAGCAGCGCTACGATAACCTATGGCTACACCTTC
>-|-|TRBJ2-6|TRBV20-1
CSARVGYFTEAF
TGCAGTGCTAGGGTGGGGTATTTCACTGAAGCTTTC
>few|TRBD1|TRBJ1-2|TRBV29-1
CSVESADRGYGYTF
TGCAGCGTTGAATCTGCGGACAGGGGGTATGGCTACACCTTC
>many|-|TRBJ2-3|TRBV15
CATSRGKEDTQYF
TGTGCCACCAGCAGAGGGAAGGAAGATACGCAGTATTTT
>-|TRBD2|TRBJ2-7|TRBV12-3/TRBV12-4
CASSFIGREQQYF
TGTGCCAGCAGTTTTATTGGGAGGGAACAGCAGTACTTC
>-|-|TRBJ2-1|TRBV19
CASSIGIGLATLGEQFF
TGTGCCAGTAGTATCGGTATCGGGCTAGCTACCCTTGGTGAGCAGTTCTTC
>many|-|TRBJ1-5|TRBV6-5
CASSYSGLQNQPQHF
TGTGCCAGCAGTTACTCGGGACTACAAAATCAGCCCCAGCATTTT
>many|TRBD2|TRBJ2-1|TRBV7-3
CASSTRGGLAGPPDLYNEQFF
TGTGCCAGCAGCACCCGAGGCGGACTAGCGGGGCCCCCGGACCTCTACAATGAGCAGTTCTTC
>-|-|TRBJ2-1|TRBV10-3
CAISETQGDEQFF
TGTGCCATCAGTGAGACCCAGGGAGATGAGCAGTTCTTC
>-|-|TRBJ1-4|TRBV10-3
CAISESKPGTLSATNEKLFF
TGTGCCATCAGTGAGTCTAAACCCGGGACATTATCTGCAACTAATGAAAAACTGTTTTTT
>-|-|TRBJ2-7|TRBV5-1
CASSARRGIYEQYF
TGTGCCAGCAGCGCCCGACGGGGTATCTACGAGCAGTACTTC
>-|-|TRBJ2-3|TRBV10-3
CAISELGDRKGYF
TGTGCCATCAGTGAGTTAGGAGACAGGAAAGGATATTTT
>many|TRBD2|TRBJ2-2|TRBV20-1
CSARLAGGPGTGELFF
TGCAGTGCTAGATTAGCGGGGGGGCCTGGCACCGGGGAGCTGTTTTTT
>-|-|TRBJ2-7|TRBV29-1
CSVEGDHEQYF
TGCAGCGTTGAAGGGGACCACGAGCAGTACTTC
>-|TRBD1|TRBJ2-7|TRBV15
CATSRDWTGAHEQYF
TGTGCCACCAGCAGAGATTGGACAGGGGCCCACGAGCAGTACTTC
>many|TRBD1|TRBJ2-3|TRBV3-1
CASSQDGTVTDTQYF
TGTGCCAGCAGCCAAGATGGGACAGTCACAGATACGCAGTATTTT
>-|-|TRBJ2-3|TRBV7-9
CASSPSTRTDTQYF
TGTGCCAGCAGCCCTTCGACTCGCACAGATACGCAGTATTTT
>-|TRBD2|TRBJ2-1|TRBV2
CARGGLAGREQFF
TGTGCCAGAGGGGGACTAGCGGGGAGGGAGCAGTTCTTC
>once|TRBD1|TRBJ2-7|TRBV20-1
CSARVDRGLYEQYF
TGCAGTGCTAGAGTGGACAGGGGCCTCTACGAGCAGTACTTC
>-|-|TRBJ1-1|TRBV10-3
CAISDVGNTEAFF
TGTGCCATCAGTGACGTTGGGAACACTGAAGCTTTCTTT
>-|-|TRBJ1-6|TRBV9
CASSAGRGPLHF
TGTGCCAGCAGCGCCGGACGGGGACCCCTCCACTTT
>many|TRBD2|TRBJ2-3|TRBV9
CASSGSPGLAGSISTDTQYF
TGTGCCAGCAGCGGGTCCCCGGGACTAGCGGGGTCTATTAGCACAGATACGCAGTATTTT
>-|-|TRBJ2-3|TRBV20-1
CSARGSDTQYF
TGCAGTGCTAGGGGCTCAGATACGCAGTATTTT
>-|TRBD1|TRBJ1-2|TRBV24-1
CATSVGDSYGYTF
TGTGCCACCAGTGTTGGGGACAGTTATGGCTACACCTTC
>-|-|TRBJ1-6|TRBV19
CASSTSALNNSPLHF
TGTGCCAGTAGTACGAGTGCTCTTAATAATTCACCCCTCCACTTT
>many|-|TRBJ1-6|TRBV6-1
CASSPKLLNF
TGTGCCAGCAGTCCCAAGTTACTCAACTTT
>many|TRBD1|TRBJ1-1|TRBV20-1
CSARVLQGFTEAFF
TGCAGTGCTAGAGTATTACAGGGGTTCACTGAAGCTTTCTTT
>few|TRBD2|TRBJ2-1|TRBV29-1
CSVEDPQRDSYNEQFF
TGCAGCGTTGAAGATCCTCAGCGGGACTCCTACAATGAGCAGTTCTTC
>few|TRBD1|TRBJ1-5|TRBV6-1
CASSIGTGGQPQHF
TGTGCCAGCAGTATTGGGACAGGGGGCCAGCCCCAGCATTTT
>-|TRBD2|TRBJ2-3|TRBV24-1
CATSDHASGATDTQYF
TGTGCCACCAGTGATCACGCTAGCGGGGCCACGGATACGCAGTATTTT
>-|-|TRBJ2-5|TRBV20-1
CSAGAPLWQQETQYF
TGCAGTGCTGGAGCCCCCCTTTGGCAACAAGAGACCCAGTACTTC
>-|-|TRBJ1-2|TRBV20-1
CSARDWGTRWGYTF
TGCAGTGCTAGAGATTGGGGGACTAGGTGGGGCTACACCTTC
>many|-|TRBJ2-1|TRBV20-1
CSARRWANEQFF
TGCAGTGCTAGGAGGTGGGCGAATGAGCAGTTCTTC
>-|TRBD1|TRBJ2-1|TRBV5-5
CASSLTGVNNEQFF
TGTGCCAGCAGCTTGACAGGGGTGAACAATGAGCAGTTCTTC
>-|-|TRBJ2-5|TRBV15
CATSVRTSVRETQYF
-
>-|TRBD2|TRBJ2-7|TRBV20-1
CSARPSGGPLEQYF
TGCAGTGCTAGACCCAGCGGGGGTCCCCTGGAGCAGTACTTC
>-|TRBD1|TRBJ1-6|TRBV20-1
CSAAVGTGTPLHF
TGCAGTGCTGCCGTAGGGACAGGGACCCCCCTCCACTTT
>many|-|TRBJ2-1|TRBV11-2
CASSQGWVSGDEQFF
TGTGCCAGCAGTCAGGGATGGGTTAGTGGGGATGAGCAGTTCTTC
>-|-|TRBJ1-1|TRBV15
CATSRDQGTRAFF
TGTGCCACCAGCAGAGATCAAGGGACTAGGGCTTTCTTT
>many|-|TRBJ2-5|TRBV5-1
CASSEQITKETQYF
TGCGCCAGCAGCGAACAAATAACGAAAGAGACCCAGTACTTC
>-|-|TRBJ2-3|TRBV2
CASTPSSGTQYF
TGTGCCAGCACCCCCTCATCCGGTACGCAGTATTTT
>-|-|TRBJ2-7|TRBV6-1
CASSENSNSWMEREQYF
TGTGCCAGCAGTGAAAATTCGAACTCCTGGATGGAGAGGGAGCAGTACTTC
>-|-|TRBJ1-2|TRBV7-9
CASSGIGYTF
TGTGCCAGCAGCGGGATTGGCTACACCTTC
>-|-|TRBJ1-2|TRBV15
CATSRDRAGKGYTF
TGTGCCACCAGCAGAGATCGGGCAGGGAAGGGCTACACCTTC
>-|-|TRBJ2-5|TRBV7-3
CASSGGQETQYF
TGTGCCAGCAGCGGAGGCCAAGAGACCCAGTACTTC
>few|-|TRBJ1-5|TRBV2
CASSLTGSQPQHF
TGTGCCAGCAGCCTCACAGGGTCCCAGCCCCAGCATTTT
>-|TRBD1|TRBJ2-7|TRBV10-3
CAIRIGTGKAYEQYF
TGTGCCATCAGGATCGGGACAGGGAAGGCCTACGAGCAGTACTTC